Each of the 22 T cell receptor beta chains below was sequenced from the same sample in a study of cytomegalovirus exposure and HLA in healthy donors. The PCR employed 60 Vbeta primers together with 13 Jbeta primers. Some clones are missing from TCRdb's copy, which holds only in-frame ones; the method was immunoSEQ multiplex PCR. The table records 140,000 to 150,000 clones, about 80% of them present only once. Specimen: PBMCs. The receptors were gathered from an older woman in good health and CMV-seropositive.

The V call is TRBV11-2, the J call TRBJ1-1, with TRBD1 matching 7 bases. Germline V CDR1 and CDR2: SGHAT, FQNNGV. Losses at the gene ends were 5 bases for V and 3 bases for J; bases not matched to a gene: 9. There are 15 residues in the CDR3. The CDR3 reads CASSHRQGGYTEAFF. The CDR3 coding sequence is TGTGCCAGCAGCCACAGACAGGGCGGCTACACTGAAGCTTTCTTT.

With respect to this clone: Distinct nucleotide sequences in the sample also encode this CDR3. The chain combines TRBV7-9 with TRBJ2-1; D is perhaps TRBD2 (5 bases). Germline CDR1 is SEHNR and CDR2 is FQNEAQ (reference sequence). V was clipped by 5 bases and J by 0 bases, with 11 bases between them. CDR3 length: 15 amino acids. CDR3 amino acids: CASSRDLGSYNEQFF. The CDR3 DNA reads TGTGCCAGCAGCCGGGATTTAGGCTCCTACAATGAGCAGTTCTTC.

J is TRBJ2-3 and V is TRBV15; TRBD2 agrees at 8 bases. Germline CDR1 reads LNHNV; CDR2 reads YYDKDF (reference sequence). V lost 1 base, J lost 3 bases, and 6 bases stayed unmatched. This CDR3 comprises 16 residues. The CDR3 DNA sequence: TGTGCCACCAGCAGAGGCGTAGCGGGATTGACAGATACGCAGTATTTT. It is translated as CATSRGVAGLTDTQYF.

The chain recombines TRBV6-5 with TRBJ2-3; a possible D gene is TRBD2 (5 bases). CDR1 and CDR2 from the germline V gene are MNHEY and SVGAGI. The CDR3 runs 15 residues. Deletions cut 4 bases from V and 0 bases from J, with 11 bases between. CDR3 sequence: CASSSVGGSTDTQYF. The CDR3 nucleotides read TGTGCCAGCAGTTCAGTTGGCGGGAGCACAGATACGCAGTATTTT.

This chain uses TRBV14 with TRBJ2-1, with 9 positions matching TRBD2. V shed 1 base and J 2 bases; nucleotides not matched to a gene: 3. The germline V gene encodes CDR1 SGHDN and CDR2 FVKESK. The CDR3 is 16 amino acids. This CDR3 is CASSQGASGAYNEQFF. For the CDR3, the DNA is TGTGCCAGCAGCCAAGGGGCTAGCGGGGCCTACAATGAGCAGTTCTTC.

This clone appeared a single time. The V call is TRBV7-8, the J call TRBJ2-3; possibly TRBD2 for D (6 bases). The V end lost 5 bases, the J end lost 6 bases, and 9 bases lay between the germline ends. Germline CDR1 reads SGHVS; CDR2 reads FQNEAQ. This CDR3 comprises 12 residues. CDR3: CASSVGTDTQYF. CDR3 bases: TGTGCCAGCAGCGTCGGGACTGATACGCAGTATTTT.

The chain joins TRBV18 to TRBJ2-1; D ambiguous. Per germline, CDR1 KGHSH and CDR2 LQKENI. The CDR3 spans 13 residues. With 8 bases removed from V and 4 bases from J, the gap between germline ends came to 12 bases. CDR3 sequence reads: CASQYTTYNEQFF. DNA for the CDR3: TGTGCCAGCCAATACACCACGTACAATGAGCAGTTCTTC.

V and J are TRBV7-2 and TRBJ2-7; D may be TRBD1 or TRBD2 (6 bases each). The CDR3 extends over 15 amino acids. V lost 5 bases and J lost 7, with 21 bases in between. CDR1 and CDR2 (germline): SGHTA, FQGNSA. DNA for the CDR3: TGTGCCAGCAGCCTAGGGGGGATCACAGGAGGGGAGCAGTACTTC. This translates into CASSLGGITGGEQYF.

The CDR3 region is CASSLRQGTEAFF. DNA for the CDR3: TGTGCCAGCAGCCTGAGACAGGGGACTGAAGCTTTCTTT. The gene calls are TRBV5-5 and TRBJ1-1, with 8 bases that match TRBD1. The CDR3 totals 13 residues. The V segment lost 4 bases and the J segment 5 bases; nucleotides outside the gene matches: 4. Germline CDR1 is SGHKS and CDR2 is YYEKEE (reference sequence).

The chain combines TRBV9 with TRBJ2-6; maybe TRBD1 (5 bases). Looked up from germline, CDR1 is SGDLS and CDR2 is YYNGEE. The CDR3 covers 15 residues. V was pared by 0 bases and J by 1 base, with 5 bases between. The CDR3 coding sequence is TGTGCCAGCAGCGTAGCAGGGTCTGGGGCCAACGTCCTGACTTTC. It translates to CASSVAGSGANVLTF.

The J gene is TRBJ1-1, the V gene TRBV16; 7 nucleotides match TRBD1. V was pared by 4 bases and J by 6 bases, with 8 bases of the junction left unmatched. From germline, CDR1 is KGHSY and CDR2 FQNENV. This CDR3 spans 14 amino acids. Here the CDR3 DNA reads TGTGCCAGCAGCCGAACAGGGACAGCCGCTGAAGCTTTCTTT. Translation: CASSRTGTAAEAFF.

The chain couples TRBV2 to TRBJ1-3; TRBD1 is a possible D gene (5 bases). The germline V gene has CDR1 SNHLY and CDR2 FYNNEI. The CDR3 totals 15 residues. The ends were cut back, 4 bases at V and 1 base at J, with 11 bases in the middle. In nucleotides, the CDR3 is TGTGCCAGCAGTGCTAACAGGCAATCTGGAAACACCATATATTTT. This gives the protein CASSANRQSGNTIYF. The full variable domain, in which reference TRBV2 and TRBJ1-3 provide the parts outside the CDR3, is EPEVTQTPSHQVTQMGQEVILRCVPISNHLYFYWYRQILGQKVEFLVSFYNNEISEKSEIFDDQFSVERPDGSNFTLKIRSTKLEDSAMYFCASSANRQSGNTIYFGEGSWLTVV.

The genes are TRBV4-3 and TRBJ2-7, with 9 bases lining up with TRBD1. V gave up 5 bases and J gave up 7 bases; unmatched junction bases: 12. Germline V CDR1 and CDR2: LGHNA, YSLEER. This CDR3 contains 15 residues. The CDR3 nucleotides are TGCGCCAGCAGCTTCCCGGGACAGGGAAATAGGGAGCAGTACTTC. This encodes CASSFPGQGNREQYF.

V gene TRBV21-1 combines with J gene TRBJ2-1; the D segment call TRBD2 is taken from the table without a DNA check. TRBV21-1 is flagged as a pseudogene. The CDR3 is made up of 16 amino acids. DNA of the CDR3: TGTGCCAGCAGCGGCAGCGGGGGGCTCGGGGGCCCCCGGCAGTTCTTC. This encodes CASSGSGGLGGPRQFF.

The chain combines TRBV25-1 with TRBJ2-7, with 9 positions matching TRBD2. J lost 0 bases, V lost 4 bases, and 4 bases had no gene match. The CDR3 runs 15 residues. Germline V CDR1 and CDR2: MGHDK, SYGVNS. The DNA of the CDR3 is TGTGCCAGCAGTGTAGCGGGAGTCAGCTCCTACGAGCAGTACTTC. Translating it yields CASSVAGVSSYEQYF.

V and J are TRBV28 and TRBJ1-1, with D possibly TRBD1 on 5 matching bases. Looked up from germline, CDR1 is MDHEN and CDR2 is SYDVKM. V lost 6 bases and J lost 2, with 10 bases in between. CDR3 size: 13 residues. The chain's CDR3 is CASRRQTNTEAFF. The CDR3 DNA follows: TGTGCCAGCAGACGACAGACTAACACTGAAGCTTTCTTT.

The CDR3 DNA reads TGCGCCAGCAGCCACACGGGACTAGCGGGGGCCTACGAGCAGTACTTC. Its translation: CASSHTGLAGAYEQYF. The chain is built from TRBV4-1 and TRBJ2-7; 14 bases line up with TRBD2. Trimming removed 3 bases from V and 2 bases from J; junction bases left unmatched: 3. There are 16 residues in the CDR3. Germline CDR1 is MGHRA and CDR2 is YSYEKL.

The gene calls are TRBV5-1 and TRBJ2-1; maybe TRBD1 (6 bases). CDR3 length: 15 amino acids. V was trimmed by 3 bases and J by 4 bases, leaving 14 bases between them. Per the germline V gene, CDR1 is SGHRS and CDR2 is YFSETQ. In nucleotides, the CDR3 is TGCGCCAGCAGCTCGCGCTCAGGGGTGTACAATGAGCAGTTCTTC. Its translation: CASSSRSGVYNEQFF.

The CDR3 spells CASSAGTSEQFF. CDR3 nucleotides: TGTGCCAGTAGTGCCGGGACTTCTGAGCAGTTCTTC. The chain carries TRBV19 and TRBJ2-1; weak D call: TRBD2 (6 bases). Germline assignment: CDR1 LNHDA and CDR2 SQIVND (reference sequence). V lost 5 bases and J lost 9, with 11 bases in between. The CDR3 runs 12 residues.

J is TRBJ2-5 and V is TRBV5-4, with TRBD2 matching 12 bases. The junction had 6 bases not matched to a gene; V was cut back by 2 bases and J by 4 bases. This CDR3 has 16 amino acids. Germline CDR1 SGHNT, CDR2 YYREEE (reference sequence). The CDR3 DNA is TGTGCCAGCAGCTTATCTAGCGGGAGGGCCCCAGAGACCCAGTACTTC. This sequence encodes CASSLSSGRAPETQYF.

This chain connects TRBV4-1 to TRBJ1-4; 8 bases align to TRBD1. The V gene end was trimmed by 3 bases and the J gene end by 0 bases; junction bases not matched to a gene: 18. Germline CDR1 reads MGHRA; CDR2 reads YSYEKL. CDR3 length: 21 residues. DNA for the CDR3: TGCGCCAGCAGCCACCATGGGGGAGTCTCAACAGGGGGTGCAACTAATGAAAAACTGTTTTTT. Residues: CASSHHGGVSTGGATNEKLFF.

V usage is TRBV28 and J usage is TRBJ1-2; possibly TRBD1 for D (5 bases). CDR1 and CDR2 from the germline V gene are MDHEN and SYDVKM. CDR3 length: 14 residues. V shed 4 bases and J shed 4 bases, with 13 bases lying between them. In nucleotides, the CDR3 is TGTGCCAGCAGTTCCCCGGACACCCTCTATGGCTACACCTTC. Translation gives CASSSPDTLYGYTF.